The 29 T cell receptor beta chains below all came from one sample that was sequenced in a study of CD8+ T cells in alopecia areata. The sequencing template was cDNA reverse transcribed from extracted RNA. Sequenced by immunoSEQ multiplex PCR; TCRdb stores in-frame clones only, minus some. The sample has 150,000 or so clones, about nine tenths seen once. This specimen consisted of CD8+ T cells sorted from blood, obtained at week 0. Receptor source: a human donor with alopecia areata.

The CDR3 coding sequence is TGTGCCAGCAGCTTAGTTGGGGATGGCTATGGCTACACCTTC. Its protein is CASSLVGDGYGYTF. The chain carries TRBV5-6 and TRBJ1-2, with D uncertain. Trimming took 2 bases from V and 4 from J, leaving 12 bases between them. Germline V gene data show CDR1 as SGHDT and CDR2 as YYEEEE. The CDR3 covers 14 residues. The full variable domain, with the rest looked up from reference TRBV5-6 and TRBJ1-2, is DAGVTQSPTHLIKTRGQQVTLRCSPKSGHDTVSWYQQALGQGPQFIFQYYEEEERQRGNFPDRFSGHQFPNYSSELNVNALLLGDSALYLCASSLVGDGYGYTFGSGTRLTVV.

The chain combines TRBV4-1 with TRBJ2-3; 7 bases line up with TRBD2. The CDR3 extends over 15 amino acids. Germline V gene data show CDR1 as MGHRA and CDR2 as YSYEKL. The ends lost 4 bases at V and 0 bases at J; junction bases unmatched: 4. The DNA of the CDR3 is TGCGCCAGCAGCCTCACTAGCGTAAGCACAGATACGCAGTATTTT. This codes for CASSLTSVSTDTQYF.

Worth noting for this clone: Within the sample, other DNA sequences also encode this same CDR3. The V gene is TRBV27, the J gene TRBJ2-3; 12 bases are shared with TRBD2. The CDR3 spans 16 residues. Germline V gene sequence: CDR1 MNHEY, CDR2 SMNVEV (reference sequence). Trimming removed 4 bases from V and 2 bases from J; junction bases left unmatched: 4. The CDR3 DNA reads as TGTGCCAGCAGTTCCGGACTAGCGGGATACACAGATACGCAGTATTTT. It specifies CASSSGLAGYTDTQYF.

The rearrangement joins TRBV11-2 to TRBJ2-7; D is unresolved. The germline V gene has CDR1 SGHAT and CDR2 FQNNGV. The CDR3 loop spans 19 amino acids. V was pared by 0 bases and J by 3 bases, with 24 bases between. CDR3 region: CASSLDAFGGPDLDYEQYF. CDR3 coding DNA: TGTGCCAGCAGCTTAGACGCATTCGGCGGCCCAGACCTCGACTACGAGCAGTACTTC.

The chain employs TRBV7-9 and TRBJ2-3; D unresolved. The CDR3 runs 14 residues. Germline values: CDR1 SEHNR, CDR2 FQNEAQ (reference sequence). Trimming shortened V by 2 bases and J by 5 bases, and 11 bases separated the two germline ends. The CDR3 nucleotides read TGTGCCAGCAGCTTATATGTGAGTGGAGATACGCAGTATTTT. This codes for CASSLYVSGDTQYF.

The gene calls are TRBV19 and TRBJ2-7; 7 nucleotides agree with TRBD2. V lost 3 bases and J lost 0; bases outside the gene matches: 5. This CDR3 has 15 residues. Germline assignment: CDR1 LNHDA and CDR2 SQIVND (reference sequence). The CDR3 protein is CASSIGTTRSYEQYF. As DNA, the CDR3 is TGTGCCAGTAGTATCGGGACTACCCGCTCCTACGAGCAGTACTTC.

The chain uses TRBV19 and TRBJ2-7, with TRBD1 identical over 8 bases. Germline CDR1 is LNHDA and CDR2 is SQIVND (reference sequence). Trimming cost V 9 bases and J 1 base; bases outside gene matches: 8. The CDR3 totals 14 residues. The CDR3 sequence: CASTFTGGSYEQYF. CDR3 DNA: TGTGCCAGCACTTTCACAGGGGGATCCTACGAGCAGTACTTC.

The CDR3 DNA is TGTGCCAGCAGCTTGGACAGGGGTGCCTATGGCTACACCTTC. Its translation is CASSLDRGAYGYTF. V and J are TRBV5-4 and TRBJ1-2, with TRBD1 matching over 7 bases. V was pared by 0 bases and J by 4 bases, with 3 bases of the junction left unmatched. Germline CDR1 reads SGHNT; CDR2 reads YYREEE (reference sequence). The CDR3 is 14 residues long.

The sample holds a few counts of this clone. The chain recombines TRBV30 with TRBJ1-1; 7 nucleotides match TRBD1. The germline gives CDR1 GTSNPN, CDR2 SVGIG (reference sequence). V shed 5 bases and J 4 bases; nucleotides not matched to a gene: 7. This CDR3 has 13 amino acids. The CDR3 DNA sequence: TGTGCCTGGTGGGGTCAGGGGGGCACTGAAGCTTTCTTT. This gives the protein CAWWGQGGTEAFF.

The chain carries TRBV12-5 and TRBJ2-2; weak D call: TRBD1 (5 bases). The CDR3 runs to 14 residues. V lost 6 bases and J lost 1, with 9 bases in between. Germline CDR1 LGHNT, CDR2 FRNRAP. The CDR3 region has the DNA TGTGCTAGTGGCCTCGGACAGAACACCGGGGAGCTGTTTTTT. As protein: CASGLGQNTGELFF.

The chain joins TRBV27 to TRBJ2-1; tentative D call: TRBD2 (6 bases). The CDR3 consists of 16 residues. Trimming took off 0 bases at V and 6 bases at J, with 15 bases between the two ends. The germline gives CDR1 MNHEY, CDR2 SMNVEV (reference sequence). The CDR3 sequence: CASSLSSGPAFNEQFF. As DNA, the CDR3 is TGTGCCAGCAGTTTATCGAGCGGGCCCGCTTTCAATGAGCAGTTCTTC.

The chain uses TRBV7-2 and TRBJ2-7; the D is unclear. There are 15 residues in the CDR3. CDR1 and CDR2 (germline): SGHTA, FQGNSA. V lost 5 bases and J 4 bases, leaving 18 bases between the germline ends. The DNA for the CDR3 is TGTGCCAGCAGCCGGAGAAGGGTACCTAAGTACGAGCAGTACTTC. Protein sequence: CASSRRRVPKYEQYF.

This chain connects TRBV6-1 to TRBJ2-1; D is perhaps TRBD2 (5 bases). CDR3 length: 14 amino acids. V gave up 6 bases and J gave up 10 bases, with 19 bases separating them. Germline CDR1 reads MNHNS; CDR2 reads SASEGT. The CDR3 region has the DNA TGTGCCAGCAGCGTACTAGTCCCGGGAAACGAGCAGTTCTTC. Translating gives CASSVLVPGNEQFF.

This clone was counted a few times. This chain uses TRBV9 with TRBJ2-1, with TRBD2 matching 9 bases. Germline lookup yields CDR1 SGDLS and CDR2 YYNGEE. The CDR3 loop spans 14 amino acids. Trimming cost V 3 bases and J 7 bases; bases outside gene matches: 5. The CDR3 DNA sequence: TGTGCCAGCAGCGCCGCGGGAGGGTGGAATGAGCAGTTCTTC. Translation gives CASSAAGGWNEQFF.

The rearrangement joins TRBV5-1 to TRBJ2-3, with 9 nucleotides matching TRBD1. The junction had 10 bases not matched to a gene; V was cut back by 4 bases and J by 4 bases. There are 16 residues in the CDR3. The germline gives CDR1 SGHRS, CDR2 YFSETQ. DNA of the CDR3: TGCGCCAGCAGCCGCAGGACAGGGGAAACGCCAGATACGCAGTATTTT. This sequence encodes CASSRRTGETPDTQYF.

The CDR3: CASSYSGVRGEQYF. The DNA for the CDR3 is TGTGCCAGCAGTTACTCGGGGGTTAGGGGCGAGCAGTACTTC. The J gene is TRBJ2-7, the V gene TRBV6-6, with D possibly being TRBD1 or TRBD2 (5 bases each). The germline gives CDR1 MNHNY, CDR2 SVGAGI (reference sequence). The CDR3 spans 14 residues. V gave up 0 bases and J gave up 6 bases, with 12 bases separating them.

The rearrangement joins TRBV29-1 to TRBJ2-1; D is undetermined. V dropped 4 bases and J dropped 0 bases, with 7 bases sitting between them. This CDR3 is 13 amino acids long. In germline, CDR1 is SQVTM, CDR2 ANQGSEA. The CDR3 sequence is CSVVASSYNEQFF. The CDR3 DNA is TGCAGCGTTGTGGCTAGCTCCTACAATGAGCAGTTCTTC.

In this sample, this clone turned up once. The chain has TRBV7-8 and TRBJ1-5; no reliable D call. The V end lost 2 bases, the J end lost 7 bases, and 9 bases lay between the germline ends. CDR3 size: 13 residues. Germline CDR1 reads SGHVS; CDR2 reads FQNEAQ. CDR3 residues: CASSLWSGQPQHF. The CDR3 DNA reads as TGTGCCAGCAGCTTATGGAGTGGACAGCCCCAGCATTTT.

The chain has TRBV7-8 and TRBJ2-2; D is undetermined. CDR3 length equals 13 residues. Germline V gene data show CDR1 as SGHVS and CDR2 as FQNEAQ. Trimming left V 5 bases short and J 8 bases short, with 12 bases between. The CDR3 coding sequence is TGTGCCAGCAGCACTCTCCAGTTTGGGGAGCTGTTTTTT. Translation: CASSTLQFGELFF.

The chain carries TRBV14 and TRBJ2-7; D might be TRBD1 (5 bases). The CDR3 extends over 14 amino acids. V was pared by 4 bases and J by 5 bases, with 15 bases between. Looked up from germline, CDR1 is SGHDN and CDR2 is FVKESK. The CDR3 DNA reads TGTGCCAGCAGCCCGACCCCTCAGGGCCACGAGCAGTACTTC. Protein sequence: CASSPTPQGHEQYF.

The V and J genes are TRBV7-9 and TRBJ2-7, with 7 positions matching TRBD2. Per the germline V gene, CDR1 is SEHNR and CDR2 is FQNEAQ (reference sequence). V was clipped by 4 bases and J by 5 bases; unmatched bases: 14. This CDR3 has 16 residues. The CDR3 sequence: CASSSSIGTTTNEQYF. For the CDR3, the DNA is TGTGCCAGCAGCTCTTCAATAGGGACTACCACGAACGAGCAGTACTTC. The variable domain in full, with the rest retrieved from reference TRBV7-9 and TRBJ2-7, is DTGVSQNPRHKITKRGQNVTFRCDPISEHNRLYWYRQTLGQGPEFLTYFQNEAQLEKSRLLSDRFSAERPKGSFSTLEIQRTEQGDSAMYLCASSSSIGTTTNEQYFGPGTRLTVT.

This chain joins TRBV18 and TRBJ2-1; 10 nucleotides align to TRBD1. CDR1 is KGHSH and CDR2 is LQKENI in the germline V gene. The CDR3 is made up of 15 amino acids. The V and J ends lost 5 bases and 2 bases, in that order; junction bases with no gene match: 3. The CDR3 spells CASSATGGPYNEQFF. Here the CDR3 DNA reads TGTGCCAGCTCAGCGACAGGGGGCCCCTACAATGAGCAGTTCTTC.

The V and J genes are TRBV9 and TRBJ2-3; possible D gene TRBD2, 5 bases. Germline V gives CDR1 SGDLS, CDR2 YYNGEE. This CDR3 comprises 13 residues. Trimming removed 3 bases at V and 4 bases at J, with 9 bases between. As DNA, the CDR3 is TGTGCCAGCAGCGACCCGGGGTCAGATACGCAGTATTTT. This sequence encodes CASSDPGSDTQYF.

This rearrangement joins TRBV27 to TRBJ2-1; TRBD2 matches at 12 bases. Unmatched junction bases numbered 2, after V lost 5 bases and J lost 9 bases. Germline V gives CDR1 MNHEY, CDR2 SMNVEV (reference sequence). This CDR3 is 13 amino acids long. The CDR3 loop reads CASSLAGGAEQFF. The DNA for the CDR3 is TGTGCCAGCAGTCTAGCGGGAGGGGCTGAGCAGTTCTTC.

The chain combines TRBV7-9 with TRBJ2-1, with D tentatively TRBD2 (6 bases). V dropped 4 bases and J dropped 8 bases, with 24 bases sitting between them. Germline V gene sequence: CDR1 SEHNR, CDR2 FQNEAQ (reference sequence). The CDR3 runs 17 residues. DNA of the CDR3: TGTGCCAGCAGCTCCATCCGGGACCGCGGGGACTTGGATGAGCAGTTCTTC. Protein sequence: CASSSIRDRGDLDEQFF.

This sequence joins TRBV7-9 and TRBJ2-4; 9 bases agree with TRBD2. Germline lookup yields CDR1 SEHNR and CDR2 FQNEAQ (reference sequence). The CDR3 has 14 amino acids. With 6 bases clipped from V and 4 bases from J, the junction kept 4 bases outside the gene matches. DNA for the CDR3: TGTGCCAGCAGTAGACTAGCGGAGAAAAACATTCAGTACTTC. As protein: CASSRLAEKNIQYF.

V is TRBV25-1 and J is TRBJ1-3; D unresolved. The V gene lost 5 bases and the J gene lost 1 base, with 15 bases spanning the gap. Germline lookup yields CDR1 MGHDK and CDR2 SYGVNS. The CDR3 extends over 16 amino acids. As DNA, the CDR3 is TGTGCCAGCAGTCCCTGGGATCTCCTATCTGGAAACACCATATATTTT. It encodes CASSPWDLLSGNTIYF. The variable domain in full, with the rest retrieved from reference TRBV25-1 and TRBJ1-3, is EADIYQTPRYLVIGTGKKITLECSQTMGHDKMYWYQQDPGMELHLIHYSYGVNSTEKGDLSSESTVSRIRTEHFPLTLESARPSHTSQYLCASSPWDLLSGNTIYFGEGSWLTVV.

The chain has TRBV7-6 and TRBJ2-7, with a tentative D call TRBD1 (5 bases). This CDR3 is built from 12 residues. V lost 8 bases to trimming and J lost 3 bases, with 11 bases between them. CDR1 and CDR2 from the germline V gene are SGHVS and FNYEAQ. The CDR3 here is CASGRVNYEQYF. The CDR3 DNA follows: TGTGCCAGCGGCAGGGTAAACTACGAGCAGTACTTC.

This chain joins TRBV27 and TRBJ2-7; 9 bases line up with TRBD1. CDR1 MNHEY and CDR2 SMNVEV come from the germline V gene (reference sequence). The J segment lost 5 bases and the V segment lost 5 bases, leaving 10 bases of the junction unmatched. The CDR3 loop spans 15 amino acids. This chain's CDR3 is CASSVYGTGGDEQYF. CDR3 in DNA: TGTGCCAGCAGTGTGTACGGCACAGGGGGCGACGAGCAGTACTTC.